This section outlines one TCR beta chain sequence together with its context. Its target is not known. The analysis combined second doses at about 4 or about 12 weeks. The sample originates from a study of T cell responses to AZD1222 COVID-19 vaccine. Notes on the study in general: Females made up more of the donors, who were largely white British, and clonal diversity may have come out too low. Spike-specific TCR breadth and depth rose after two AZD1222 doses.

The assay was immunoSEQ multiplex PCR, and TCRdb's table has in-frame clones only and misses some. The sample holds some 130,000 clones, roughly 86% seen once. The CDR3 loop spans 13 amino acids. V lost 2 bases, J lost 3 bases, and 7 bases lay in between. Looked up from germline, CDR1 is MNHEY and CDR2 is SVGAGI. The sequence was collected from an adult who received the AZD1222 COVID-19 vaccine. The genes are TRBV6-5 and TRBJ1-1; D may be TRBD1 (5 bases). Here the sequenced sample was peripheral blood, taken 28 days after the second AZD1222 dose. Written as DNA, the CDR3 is TGTGCCAGCAGTTACGACAGCTACACTGAAGCTTTCTTT. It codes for CASSYDSYTEAFF.